This T cell receptor beta chain was sequenced during a study of neurological immune-mediated disorders. This clonotype was seen more than once but under ten times. The antigen is not known. Time point meaning: longitudinal time-point 2. PBMCs stored at -80 C, numbering 2 million, were the origin of the unsorted libraries. Notes on the study in general: Patients with HTLV-1-associated myelopathy had the highest level of TCR clonal expansion, whereas patients with multiple sclerosis had the lowest level, falling beneath the level found in healthy controls.

Each CDR3 protein gets one entry after TCRdb re-called the 5' RACE reads with MiXCR. The sample carries 100,000 or so distinct CDR3 sequences, around 13% recorded once. CDR3 size: 15 residues. Trimming at V came to 1 base and at J to 6 bases, leaving 4 bases not matched to a gene. Germline CDR1 MNHEY, CDR2 SMNVEV (reference sequence). The sequence was obtained from a female donor with HTLV-1-associated myelopathy (HAM/TSP). Sequencing was performed on PBMCs. The chain joins TRBV27 to TRBJ2-1; 9 bases map to TRBD2. The CDR3 loop is CASSLYSGGFNEQFF. CDR3 DNA sequence: TGTGCCAGCAGTTTATACAGCGGGGGGTTCAATGAGCAGTTCTTC.